This note documents a single T cell receptor beta chain sequence. The antigen remains unidentified. Different DNA sequences within this sample yield the same CDR3. This sample is drawn from a study of cytomegalovirus exposure and HLA in healthy donors. Study-wide findings and caveats: In a later analysis, a missense DCLRE1C variant was linked to TCR beta V- and J-gene trimming. In a later analysis, specific HLA alleles were associated with 15,000 or so TCR beta sequences at a 0.05 false discovery rate.

V was clipped by 0 bases and J by 1 base, with 6 bases between them. Germline CDR1 is GTSNPN and CDR2 is SVGIG (reference sequence). The CDR3 sequence is 13 residues long. With 60 Vbeta and 13 Jbeta primers, the PCR was carried out. The assay was immunoSEQ multiplex PCR, and TCRdb's table has in-frame clones only and misses some. The profile shows tens of thousands of clones, 55% to 70% of them singletons. Specimen: PBMCs. This TCR was sampled from a boy under 18 in good health and CMV-seropositive. The genes are TRBV30 and TRBJ1-1; D not resolved. The CDR3 is CAWSVTENTEAFF. The CDR3 DNA reads as TGTGCCTGGAGTGTTACAGAGAACACTGAAGCTTTCTTT.